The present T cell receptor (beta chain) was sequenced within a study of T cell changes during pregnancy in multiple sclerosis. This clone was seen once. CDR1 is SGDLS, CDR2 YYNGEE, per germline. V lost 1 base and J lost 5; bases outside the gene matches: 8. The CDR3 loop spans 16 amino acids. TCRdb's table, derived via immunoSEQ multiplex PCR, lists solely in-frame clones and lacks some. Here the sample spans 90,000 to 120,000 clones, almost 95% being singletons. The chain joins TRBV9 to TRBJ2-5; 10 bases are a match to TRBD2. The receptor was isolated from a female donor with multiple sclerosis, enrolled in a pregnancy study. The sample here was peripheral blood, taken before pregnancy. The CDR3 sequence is CASSVLAGEVKETQYF. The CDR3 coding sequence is TGTGCCAGCAGCGTACTAGCGGGAGAGGTGAAGGAGACCCAGTACTTC.